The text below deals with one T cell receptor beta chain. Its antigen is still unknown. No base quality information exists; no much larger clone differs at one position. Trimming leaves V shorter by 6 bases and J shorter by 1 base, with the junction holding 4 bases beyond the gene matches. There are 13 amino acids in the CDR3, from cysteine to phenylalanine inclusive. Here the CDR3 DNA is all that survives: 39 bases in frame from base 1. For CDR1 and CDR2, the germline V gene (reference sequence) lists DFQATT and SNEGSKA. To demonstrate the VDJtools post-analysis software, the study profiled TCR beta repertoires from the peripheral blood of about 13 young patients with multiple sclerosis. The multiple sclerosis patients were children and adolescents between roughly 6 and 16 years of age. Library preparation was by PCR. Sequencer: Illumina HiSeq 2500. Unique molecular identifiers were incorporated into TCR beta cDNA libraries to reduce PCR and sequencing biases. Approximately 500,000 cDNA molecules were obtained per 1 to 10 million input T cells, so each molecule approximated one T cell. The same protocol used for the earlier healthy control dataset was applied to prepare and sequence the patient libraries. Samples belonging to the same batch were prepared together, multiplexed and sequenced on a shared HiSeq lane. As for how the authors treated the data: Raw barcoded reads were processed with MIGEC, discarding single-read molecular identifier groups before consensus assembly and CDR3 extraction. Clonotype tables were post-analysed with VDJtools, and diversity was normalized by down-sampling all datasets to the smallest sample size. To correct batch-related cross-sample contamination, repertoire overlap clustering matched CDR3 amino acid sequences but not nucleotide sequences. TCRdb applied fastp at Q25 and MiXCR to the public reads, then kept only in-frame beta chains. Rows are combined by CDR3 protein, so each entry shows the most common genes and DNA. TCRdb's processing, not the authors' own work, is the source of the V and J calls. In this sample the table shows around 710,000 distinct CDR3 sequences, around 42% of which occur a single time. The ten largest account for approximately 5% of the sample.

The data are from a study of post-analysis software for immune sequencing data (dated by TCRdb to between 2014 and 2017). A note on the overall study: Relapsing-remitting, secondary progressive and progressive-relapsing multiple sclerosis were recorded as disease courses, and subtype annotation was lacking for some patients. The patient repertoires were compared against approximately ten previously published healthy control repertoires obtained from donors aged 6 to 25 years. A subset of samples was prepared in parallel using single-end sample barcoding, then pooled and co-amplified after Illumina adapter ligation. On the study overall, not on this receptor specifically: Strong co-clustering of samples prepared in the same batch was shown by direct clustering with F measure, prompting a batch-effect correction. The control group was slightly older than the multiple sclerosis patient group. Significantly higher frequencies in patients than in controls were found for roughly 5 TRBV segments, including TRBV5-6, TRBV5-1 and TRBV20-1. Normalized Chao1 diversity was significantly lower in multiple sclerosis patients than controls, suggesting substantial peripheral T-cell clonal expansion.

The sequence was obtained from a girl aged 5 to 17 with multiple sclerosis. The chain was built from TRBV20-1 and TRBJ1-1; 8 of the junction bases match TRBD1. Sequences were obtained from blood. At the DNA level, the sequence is TGCAGTGCGAGTGGACAGGGGAACACTGAAGCTTTCTTT. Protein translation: CSASGQGNTEAFF.